Listed here is a single T cell receptor beta chain. Its antigen is as yet unknown. The source of the sample is a study of cytomegalovirus exposure and HLA in healthy donors. Germline CDR1 and CDR2: SEHNR and FQNEAQ (reference sequence). The CDR3 loop spans 13 amino acids. V dropped 4 bases and J dropped 3 bases, with 9 bases sitting between them. Regarding the study as a whole: The authors listed 180 or so TCR beta chains as cytomegalovirus-associated.

Clones were read by immunoSEQ multiplex PCR, and TCRdb kept only the in-frame ones, dropping some. The table shows 65,000 to 80,000 clones, with approximately 95% occurring only once. The donors formed part of the roughly 120-subject validation cohort, distinct from the approximately 630-subject first cohort. The sequence was collected from a woman between 18 and 30 years old in good health and CMV-seronegative. Specimen: PBMCs. This chain joins TRBV7-9 and TRBJ2-5, with a possible D match to TRBD1 (6 bases). DNA of the CDR3: TGTGCCAGCAGCTCGGACAGCAAAGAGACCCAGTACTTC. Translated, it gives CASSSDSKETQYF.